This T cell receptor (beta chain) was documented in a study of blood T cell repertoires in COVID-19. Study overall: Samples representing acute and convalescent COVID-19 were sourced from the United States, Italy and Spain. PBMCs, B-cell-depleted T cells, or T cells were the source of the cDNA or gDNA that made up the material.

Assay used: immunoSEQ multiplex PCR; TCRdb lists only in-frame clones, some missing. This table has under 200,000 clones, about 88% appearing once. There are 14 residues in the CDR3. Germline V gene data show CDR1 as SEHNR and CDR2 as FQNEAQ (reference sequence). The V gene end was trimmed by 4 bases and the J gene end by 3 bases; junction bases not matched to a gene: 5. Seattle's enrolled individuals joined amid active infection and were then monitored longitudinally. The chain combines TRBV7-9 with TRBJ2-7; TRBD1 matches at 8 bases. What was sequenced was peripheral blood. This sequence originates from a man in his sixties with COVID-19, enrolled during active disease. In nucleotides, the CDR3 is TGTGCCAGCAGCTCGAGGACAGGGAACTACGAGCAGTACTTC. It codes for CASSSRTGNYEQYF.